A single sample gave rise to the 10 T cell receptor beta chains below, sequenced in a study of blood T cell repertoires in COVID-19. TCRdb keeps only in-frame clones here, not all; method: immunoSEQ multiplex PCR. This sample has over 200,000 clones, with 70% to 85% found just once. Sequenced material: PBMCs or T cells enriched from blood (not recorded which). These receptors all come from a man in his sixties who had recovered from COVID-19.

This clone came up a few times. The chain uses TRBV2 and TRBJ2-2; D gene ambiguous. The V gene's germline CDR1 is SNHLY and CDR2 FYNNEI. The CDR3 is 14 residues long. V dropped 5 bases and J dropped 7 bases, with 14 bases sitting between them. For the CDR3, the DNA is TGTGCCAGCAGTACAGACATTGAAGGCGGGGAGCTGTTTTTT. This codes for CASSTDIEGGELFF.

J is TRBJ1-5 and V is TRBV19, with no clear D. Trimming left V 10 bases short and J 2 bases short, with 18 bases between. The length of the CDR3 is 15 residues. Germline V CDR1 and CDR2: LNHDA, SQIVND (reference sequence). The CDR3 loop reads CATQSTGKGNQPQHF. The CDR3 DNA sequence: TGTGCCACCCAGAGTACGGGGAAGGGCAATCAGCCCCAGCATTTT. The whole variable domain, remainder taken from reference TRBV19 and TRBJ1-5, is DGGITQSPKYLFRKEGQNVTLSCEQNLNHDAMYWYRQDPGQGLRLIYYSQIVNDFQKGDIAEGYSVSREKKESFPLTVTSAQKNPTAFYLCATQSTGKGNQPQHFGDGTRLSIL.

This chain uses TRBV30 with TRBJ2-2; D might be TRBD2 (6 bases). V was pared by 4 bases and J by 6 bases, with 15 bases between. Germline V gene sequence: CDR1 GTSNPN, CDR2 SVGIG (reference sequence). CDR3 length: 14 amino acids. The CDR3 nucleotides read TGTGCCTGGAATCTAAACCGGGGGTCCGGGGAGCTGTTTTTT. Residues: CAWNLNRGSGELFF.

This clone appeared once. The V call is TRBV30, the J call TRBJ1-4; the D is unclear. Trimming cost V 6 bases and J 0 bases, with 5 bases left between them. The V gene's germline CDR1 is GTSNPN and CDR2 SVGIG (reference sequence). The CDR3 is made up of 12 amino acids. This CDR3 reads CACRTTNEKLFF. CDR3 in DNA: TGTGCCTGCAGGACAACTAATGAAAAACTGTTTTTT.

The V and J genes are TRBV7-2 and TRBJ1-3; D possibly corresponds to TRBD1 (5 bases). Trimming cost V 6 bases and J 4 bases, with 7 bases left between them. CDR3 size: 12 residues. CDR1 is SGHTA and CDR2 is FQGNSA in the germline V gene. The CDR3 is CASRGAGNTIYF. The CDR3 nucleotides are TGTGCCAGCAGAGGGGCGGGAAACACCATATATTTT.

This chain uses TRBV11-3 with TRBJ1-3, with a tentative D call TRBD1 (6 bases). Germline V gives CDR1 SGHNT, CDR2 YENEEA. The CDR3 runs to 15 residues. V dropped 4 bases and J dropped 3 bases, with 13 bases sitting between them. The CDR3 spells CASSSGQTRGNTIYF. DNA of the CDR3: TGTGCCAGCAGCTCAGGACAGACTCGTGGAAACACCATATATTTT. Using reference TRBV11-3 and TRBJ1-3 for the parts outside the CDR3, the full variable domain is EAGVVQSPRYKIIEKKQPVAFWCNPISGHNTLYWYLQNLGQGPELLIRYENEEAVDDSQLPKDRFSAERLKGVDSTLKIQPAELGDSAVYLCASSSGQTRGNTIYFGEGSWLTVV.

The gene calls are TRBV30 and TRBJ1-3; possibly TRBD1 for D (6 bases). This CDR3 has 13 residues. Trimming took off 5 bases at V and 2 bases at J, with 10 bases between the two ends. The germline V gene encodes CDR1 GTSNPN and CDR2 SVGIG (reference sequence). DNA of the CDR3: TGTGCCTGGTCCAGGGGAACTGGAAACACCATATATTTT. It yields the protein CAWSRGTGNTIYF.

The chain uses TRBV2 and TRBJ1-1, with D possibly matching TRBD1 (5 bases). This CDR3 has 13 residues. CDR1 and CDR2 from the germline V gene are SNHLY and FYNNEI. Trimming cost V 7 bases and J 2 bases, with 11 bases left between them. CDR3 loop: CASNPTVNTEAFF. CDR3 DNA: TGTGCCAGCAACCCGACAGTAAACACTGAAGCTTTCTTT.

V and J are TRBV19 and TRBJ1-2; TRBD1 agrees at 7 bases. The germline V gene has CDR1 LNHDA and CDR2 SQIVND (reference sequence). Trimming took 3 bases from V and 0 from J; bases not matched to a gene: 4. The CDR3 loop spans 15 amino acids. The CDR3 sequence: CASSIGTDSNYGYTF. CDR3 bases: TGTGCCAGTAGTATTGGGACAGACTCTAACTATGGCTACACCTTC.

The chain couples TRBV18 to TRBJ2-1; 11 bases align to TRBD2. The CDR3 consists of 16 residues. Trimming at V came to 5 bases and at J to 2 bases, leaving 5 bases not matched to a gene. Looked up from germline, CDR1 is KGHSH and CDR2 is LQKENI. CDR3 in amino acids: CASSSLAGGTYNEQFF. The CDR3 region has the DNA TGTGCCAGCTCATCATTAGCGGGGGGGACCTACAATGAGCAGTTCTTC.